The 18 T cell receptor beta chains given below trace back to one sample, sequenced in a study of T cells in Graves' hyperthyroidism and ophthalmopathy. The TCR beta CDR3 regions underwent amplification using RNA transcripts as the source. The study used the HTBI primer set for a first-round RT-PCR of the TCR CDR3. TCRdb re-called the multiplex PCR reads through MiXCR, storing one row per CDR3 protein. The profile covers fewer than 750,000 distinct CDR3 sequences, with over 12% appearing a single time and around 4.5% taken by the ten largest. The sequencing sample was made of blood. These receptors all stem from a woman in her thirties or forties with Graves' ophthalmopathy.

V is TRBV27 and J is TRBJ2-7; TRBD1 or TRBD2 may be the D gene (6 bases each). V lost 6 bases to trimming and J lost 3 bases, with 24 bases between them. The CDR3 runs 17 residues. The germline V gene encodes CDR1 MNHEY and CDR2 SMNVEV (reference sequence). The CDR3 DNA is TGTGCCAGCAGCCCAGGGGCGATAGCGGCGAGTGTCTACGAGCAGTACTTC. Protein: CASSPGAIAASVYEQYF.

This clonotype was observed at least ten times. The rearrangement links TRBV6-1 to TRBJ2-7, with 10 positions matching TRBD1. Germline lookup yields CDR1 MNHNS and CDR2 SASEGT. J lost 9 bases, V lost 4 bases, and 9 bases had no gene match. The CDR3 is made up of 14 amino acids. CDR3 coding DNA: TGTGCCAGCAGTGGCGGGACAGGGGCGTCGATGCAGTACTTC. Its translation: CASSGGTGASMQYF.

The CDR3 DNA follows: TGTGCCAGTGAGACTAGCGGAAACTACGAGCAGTACTTC. Translated, it gives CASETSGNYEQYF. The chain joins TRBV7-2 to TRBJ2-7, with 9 bases lining up with TRBD2. The CDR3 is made up of 13 amino acids. V was clipped by 9 bases and J by 3 bases; unmatched bases: 6. Germline V gives CDR1 SGHTA, CDR2 FQGNSA. The full variable domain, in which reference TRBV7-2 and TRBJ2-7 provide the parts outside the CDR3, is GAGVSQSPSNKVTEKGKDVELRCDPISGHTALYWYRQSLGQGLEFLIYFQGNSAPDKSGLPSDRFSAERTGGSVSTLTIQRTQQEDSAVYLCASETSGNYEQYFGPGTRLTVT.

This clonotype was detected many times. The chain uses TRBV7-2 and TRBJ1-2, with TRBD1 matching over 8 bases. The CDR3 covers 14 residues. After removal of 1 base from V and 7 bases from J, the junction contained 5 bases not matched to a gene. The germline V gene encodes CDR1 SGHTA and CDR2 FQGNSA. The CDR3: CASSLGQGPSGYTF. In DNA, the CDR3 is TGTGCCAGCAGCTTAGGACAGGGGCCCTCTGGCTACACCTTC. Full variable domain (remainder filled in from reference TRBV7-2 and TRBJ1-2): GAGVSQSPSNKVTEKGKDVELRCDPISGHTALYWYRQSLGQGLEFLIYFQGNSAPDKSGLPSDRFSAERTGGSVSTLTIQRTQQEDSAVYLCASSLGQGPSGYTFGSGTRLTVV.

At least ten counts were recorded for this clonotype. The J gene is TRBJ2-2, the V gene TRBV12-3 or TRBV12-4; D is ambiguous. Trimming pared 3 bases from V and 4 bases from J, leaving 9 bases between. The CDR3 consists of 14 residues. CDR3 coding DNA: TGTGCCAGCAGTTTTCGCCTACTCACCGGGGAGCTGTTTTTT. Amino acids: CASSFRLLTGELFF.

There are many counts of this clonotype. V is TRBV28 and J is TRBJ2-7; TRBD1 matches at 11 bases. CDR3 length equals 14 residues. The germline V gene encodes CDR1 MDHEN and CDR2 SYDVKM. V lost 0 bases to trimming and J lost 7 bases; unmatched junction nucleotides: 2. This CDR3 reads CASSLWGTGGEQYF. The DNA of the CDR3 is TGTGCCAGCAGTTTATGGGGGACAGGGGGTGAGCAGTACTTC.

This clonotype has at least ten counts. This chain uses TRBV6-1 with TRBJ2-7, with 7 bases fitting TRBD1. J was trimmed by 6 bases and V by 5 bases; bases with no gene match: 13. The length of the CDR3 is 15 residues. Looked up from germline, CDR1 is MNHNS and CDR2 is SASEGT. The CDR3 here is CASSPSRQGEGEQYF. The CDR3 DNA sequence: TGTGCCAGCAGTCCTTCACGACAGGGTGAAGGCGAGCAGTACTTC.

This clonotype appeared many times. The chain joins TRBV27 to TRBJ1-2; D is ambiguous. CDR3 length equals 13 residues. CDR1 and CDR2 from the germline V gene are MNHEY and SMNVEV (reference sequence). Trimming removed 2 bases from V and 4 bases from J, with 8 bases in between. The CDR3, as DNA: TGTGCCAGCAGTTTACGGGGAAGCTATGGCTACACCTTC. Its protein product is CASSLRGSYGYTF.

This clonotype turned up a few times. This sequence joins TRBV2 and TRBJ2-5, with D maybe TRBD1 (6 bases). CDR3 length: 13 residues. V was shortened by 8 bases and J by 2 bases, with 12 bases between the two germline ends. CDR1 is SNHLY and CDR2 is FYNNEI in the germline V gene. CDR3 sequence: CASGPGTQETQYF. The CDR3 bases are TGTGCCAGCGGCCCCGGGACACAAGAGACCCAGTACTTC.

This clonotype has a count of ten or more. The chain carries TRBV19 and TRBJ1-5; D ambiguous. Between the trimmed V and J ends, which lost 5 bases and 0 bases, there was a span of 11 bases. The CDR3 length is 15 residues. Germline V gives CDR1 LNHDA, CDR2 SQIVND (reference sequence). CDR3 coding DNA: TGTGCCAGTAGTCTAGGACCGACTAGCAATCAGCCCCAGCATTTT. Translation gives CASSLGPTSNQPQHF.

A few counts support this clonotype. The chain has TRBV5-4 and TRBJ2-6, with D perhaps being TRBD1 or TRBD2 (6 bases each). Germline V gene sequence: CDR1 SGHNT, CDR2 YYREEE (reference sequence). The CDR3 spans 18 residues. Trimming stripped 3 bases from V and 0 bases from J, with 16 bases between. The CDR3 spells CASSSGRGQPSGANVLTF. The CDR3 DNA is TGTGCCAGCAGCTCCGGTCGGGGGCAGCCCTCTGGGGCCAACGTCCTGACTTTC. Complete variable domain (other parts from reference TRBV5-4 and TRBJ2-6): ETGVTQSPTHLIKTRGQQVTLRCSSQSGHNTVSWYQQALGQGPQFIFQYYREEENGRGNFPPRFSGLQFPNYSSELNVNALELDDSALYLCASSSGRGQPSGANVLTFGAGSRLTVL.

This clonotype showed up many times. The chain uses TRBV7-4 and TRBJ1-2; possible D gene TRBD1, 5 bases. The CDR3 covers 12 residues. Looked up from germline, CDR1 is SGHVT and CDR2 is SQSDAQ. Trimming left V 7 bases short and J 4 bases short, with 10 bases between. Here the CDR3 reads CASTNGTYGYTF. The CDR3 coding sequence is TGTGCCAGCACCAACGGGACCTATGGCTACACCTTC.

The CDR3 bases are TGCGCCAGTCGAACCGGGACTAGCGGGGGCCAAGAGACCCAGTACTTC. Protein sequence: CASRTGTSGGQETQYF. V and J are TRBV5-1 and TRBJ2-5, with TRBD2 identical over 14 bases. From germline, CDR1 is SGHRS and CDR2 YFSETQ. Trimming removed 8 bases from V and 1 base from J; junction bases left unmatched: 7. The CDR3 sequence is 16 residues long.

This clonotype was seen repeatedly, ten times or more. The chain carries TRBV13 and TRBJ2-7; 9 bases align to TRBD1. With 5 bases clipped from V and 4 bases from J, the junction kept 9 bases outside the gene matches. The CDR3 runs 15 residues. Germline CDR1 PRHDT, CDR2 FYEKMQ (reference sequence). CDR3 DNA sequence: TGTGCCAGCAGCCTCAGGGGACAGGGTCTTTACGAGCAGTACTTC. Translating it yields CASSLRGQGLYEQYF.

The chain couples TRBV6-1 to TRBJ1-2, with D unclear. In germline, CDR1 is MNHNS, CDR2 SASEGT. Trimming took off 5 bases at V and 1 base at J, with 17 bases between the two ends. The CDR3 covers 16 residues. CDR3 sequence reads: CASSRSGQRFNYGYTF. The CDR3 DNA is TGTGCCAGCAGTCGGTCGGGTCAGCGGTTTAACTATGGCTACACCTTC.

This clonotype was seen only a few times. The chain links TRBV18 to TRBJ2-7, with 9 bases matching TRBD2. This CDR3 region has 15 residues. V lost 3 bases to trimming and J lost 7 bases; unmatched junction nucleotides: 10. Per germline, CDR1 KGHSH and CDR2 LQKENI. CDR3 protein: CASSPAGGPNEEQYF. CDR3 sequence (DNA): TGTGCCAGCTCACCTGCGGGAGGGCCCAATGAGGAGCAGTACTTC. Full variable domain (rest looked up from reference TRBV18 and TRBJ2-7): NAGVMQNPRHLVRRRGQEARLRCSPMKGHSHVYWYRQLPEEGLKFMVYLQKENIIDESGMPKERFSAEFPKEGPSILRIQQVVRGDSAAYFCASSPAGGPNEEQYFGPGTRLTVT.

This clonotype was counted only a few times. The chain couples TRBV2 to TRBJ2-7, with D possibly being TRBD1 (5 bases). Trimming cost V 7 bases and J 3 bases, with 10 bases left between them. The CDR3 has 12 amino acids. CDR1 is SNHLY and CDR2 is FYNNEI in the germline V gene. The CDR3 nucleotides read TGTGCCAGCAATGTCGACAGCTACGAGCAGTACTTC. This codes for CASNVDSYEQYF.

This clonotype has at least ten counts. This sequence joins TRBV27 and TRBJ2-5; perhaps TRBD2 as D (6 bases). The V end was cut by 0 bases, the J end by 0 bases, with 17 bases between. The CDR3 spans 18 residues. CDR1 MNHEY and CDR2 SMNVEV come from the germline V gene (reference sequence). CDR3 amino acids: CASSLSRPGGFYQETQYF. The CDR3 DNA reads as TGTGCCAGCAGTTTATCGAGGCCTGGGGGGTTTTACCAAGAGACCCAGTACTTC.